This T cell receptor (beta chain) originates from a study of graft-versus-host responses after intestinal transplantation. Whole-study findings and limits: Peak circulating GvH clone levels tracked with early post-transplant HvG declines.

Here immunoSEQ multiplex PCR was the method, and the copy in TCRdb shows in-frame clones only, minus some. This sample has about 16,000 clones, with approximately 89% found just once. Germline-derived CDR1 and CDR2 are MNHEY and SVGAGI. With 6 bases removed from V and 2 bases from J, the gap between germline ends came to 14 bases. This CDR3 contains 14 residues. On this clone itself: Antigen: not known.

The chain couples TRBV6-5 to TRBJ2-7; a possible D gene is TRBD1 (7 bases). This receptor was identified in a human patient who received an intestinal transplant, so some T cells may come from the graft donor. Sequences were derived from PBMCs, sampled around 110 days after intestinal transplant. The CDR3 coding sequence is TGTGCCAGCAGCCGACAGGGAGGCCCCTACGAGCAGTACTTC. Protein: CASSRQGGPYEQYF.